The 15 T cell receptor beta chains in this list originate from one sample, sequenced in a study of T cell changes during pregnancy in multiple sclerosis. Profiling relied on immunoSEQ multiplex PCR, and the TCRdb table lists in-frame clones only, not all of them. The sample consists of tens of thousands of clones, roughly nine tenths of them appearing once. The sequencing here drew on CD4+ T cells from peripheral blood mononuclear cells, taken after pregnancy. Receptors originate from a female donor in good health, enrolled as a control in a pregnancy study.

This clone has a single count. The V call is TRBV2, the J call TRBJ2-1; D ambiguous. Germline-derived CDR1 and CDR2 are SNHLY and FYNNEI. The CDR3 spans 13 residues. V lost 5 bases, J lost 5 bases, and 10 bases lay in between. This CDR3 reads CASSFFPDNEQFF. The CDR3 region has the DNA TGTGCCAGCAGTTTTTTCCCAGACAATGAGCAGTTCTTC. The whole variable domain, filled in from reference TRBV2 and TRBJ2-1, reads EPEVTQTPSHQVTQMGQEVILRCVPISNHLYFYWYRQILGQKVEFLVSFYNNEISEKSEIFDDQFSVERPDGSNFTLKIRSTKLEDSAMYFCASSFFPDNEQFFGPGTRLTVL.

The chain couples TRBV30 to TRBJ2-7; D ambiguous. V lost 5 bases, J lost 6 bases, and 11 bases lay in between. Per the germline V gene, CDR1 is GTSNPN and CDR2 is SVGIG (reference sequence). This CDR3 spans 11 amino acids. For the CDR3, the DNA is TGTGCCTGGTCCTCCCCCCTCGAGCAGTACTTC. This translates into CAWSSPLEQYF.

The gene calls are TRBV6-5 and TRBJ1-2; tentatively, D is TRBD1 (6 bases). The germline CDR1 and CDR2 sequences are MNHEY and SVGAGI. Deletions cut 8 bases from V and 7 bases from J, with 14 bases between. This CDR3 has 12 residues. The DNA for the CDR3 is TGTGCCAGCTCGGGGGGGCCCGCTGGCTACACCTTC. Amino acids: CASSGGPAGYTF.

The J gene is TRBJ2-3, the V gene TRBV14, with D hard to call. Germline CDR1 and CDR2: SGHDN and FVKESK. The CDR3 extends over 14 amino acids. The V end was cut by 0 bases, the J end by 8 bases, with 12 bases between. The CDR3 loop is CASSQDLGPVTQYF. CDR3 sequence (DNA): TGTGCCAGCAGCCAAGATTTGGGCCCGGTTACGCAGTATTTT.

The V and J genes are TRBV7-6 and TRBJ2-2; 7 bases are shared with TRBD2. The length of the CDR3 is 16 residues. In germline, CDR1 is SGHVS, CDR2 FNYEAQ. The trim removed 1 base at V and 5 bases at J, leaving 7 bases unmatched. The CDR3 sequence: CASSLEASGPTGELFF. In DNA form, the CDR3 reads TGTGCCAGCAGCTTAGAGGCTAGCGGCCCTACCGGGGAGCTGTTTTTT.

The chain carries TRBV5-4 and TRBJ1-2; a weak D match, TRBD1 (6 bases). The ends were cut back, 5 bases at V and 3 bases at J, with 11 bases in the middle. Germline V lookup: CDR1 SGHNT, CDR2 YYREEE (reference sequence). CDR3 length: 13 residues. The CDR3 DNA reads as TGTGCCAGCAGTCAGGACAGAGACTATGGCTACACCTTC. The encoded protein is CASSQDRDYGYTF.

This clone was observed a single time. This chain uses TRBV18 with TRBJ2-3; TRBD2 matches at 7 bases. V shed 1 base, J shed 1 base, and the junction held 5 bases outside the gene matches. This CDR3 region has 16 residues. In germline, CDR1 is KGHSH, CDR2 LQKENI. The CDR3, as DNA: TGTGCCAGCTCACCACGATCTAGCGGCGGCACAGATACGCAGTATTTT. This encodes CASSPRSSGGTDTQYF.

J is TRBJ1-1 and V is TRBV30, with D perhaps matching TRBD1 (6 bases). This CDR3 has 12 residues. Trimming removed 1 base from V and 6 bases from J, with 9 bases in between. Germline V gene data show CDR1 as GTSNPN and CDR2 as SVGIG (reference sequence). CDR3 in amino acids: CAWSDRASEAFF. CDR3 in DNA: TGTGCCTGGAGTGACAGGGCGTCTGAAGCTTTCTTT.

The rearrangement links TRBV4-1 to TRBJ1-6, with TRBD1 as a possible D gene (5 bases). V was clipped by 0 bases and J by 6 bases, with 15 bases between them. Germline CDR1 MGHRA, CDR2 YSYEKL. This CDR3 is 17 amino acids long. The chain's CDR3 is CASSQEGRGYGNSPLHF. The CDR3 DNA reads TGCGCCAGCAGCCAAGAAGGTCGGGGGTATGGTAATTCACCCCTCCACTTT.

This chain uses TRBV9 with TRBJ2-7; D unclear. Germline CDR1 and CDR2: SGDLS and YYNGEE. The CDR3 runs 13 residues. Trimming cost V 4 bases and J 6 bases, with 14 bases left between them. CDR3 residues: CASSMNPATEQYF. The CDR3, as DNA: TGTGCCAGCAGCATGAACCCCGCTACCGAGCAGTACTTC.

A single count supports this clone. The CDR3 region has the DNA TGTGCCATCAGTGAGCACTTGTATGAGCAGTTCTTC. Translated: CAISEHLYEQFF. This sequence joins TRBV10-3 and TRBJ2-1; D call uncertain. The CDR3 runs 12 residues. V was trimmed by 2 bases and J by 8 bases, leaving 7 bases between them. Germline V gene data show CDR1 as ENHRY and CDR2 as SYGVKD.

This clone was seen just once. This chain uses TRBV18 with TRBJ2-5, with D tentatively TRBD2 (6 bases). V shed 3 bases and J shed 0 bases, with 11 bases lying between them. The CDR3 runs to 15 residues. Germline V CDR1 and CDR2: KGHSH, LQKENI. The DNA of the CDR3 is TGTGCCAGCTCACCGCCCGGGGGTTACCAAGAGACCCAGTACTTC. Translating it yields CASSPPGGYQETQYF. Full variable domain (missing parts from reference TRBV18 and TRBJ2-5): NAGVMQNPRHLVRRRGQEARLRCSPMKGHSHVYWYRQLPEEGLKFMVYLQKENIIDESGMPKERFSAEFPKEGPSILRIQQVVRGDSAAYFCASSPPGGYQETQYFGPGTRLLVL.

The rearrangement uses TRBV27 and TRBJ2-1, with TRBD2 matching 9 bases. CDR1 and CDR2 from the germline V gene are MNHEY and SMNVEV (reference sequence). The CDR3 is 16 residues long. With V trimmed by 6 bases and J by 13 bases, 19 bases remained unmatched. CDR3 sequence: CASSQNPPSTSGPQFF. CDR3 DNA sequence: TGTGCCAGCAGCCAAAACCCACCCTCGACTAGCGGTCCTCAGTTCTTC.

V is TRBV30 and J is TRBJ2-3; 10 bases map to TRBD2. This CDR3 is built from 15 residues. Germline CDR1 GTSNPN, CDR2 SVGIG (reference sequence). V lost 2 bases, J lost 6 bases, and 8 bases stayed unmatched. DNA for the CDR3: TGTGCCTGGAGTCTCGAGCGGGGGGGTAGGGATACGCAGTATTTT. This encodes CAWSLERGGRDTQYF.

The DNA of the CDR3 is TGTGCCAGCAGCTTGGCAGGGACTAGCGGGAGCACAGATACGCAGTATTTT. Amino acid sequence: CASSLAGTSGSTDTQYF. The chain combines TRBV5-8 with TRBJ2-3, with 12 bases lining up with TRBD2. CDR3 length equals 17 residues. Germline V CDR1 and CDR2: SGHTS, YDEGEE. Germline trimming cut 0 bases from V and 0 bases from J; bases unmatched to any gene: 2.